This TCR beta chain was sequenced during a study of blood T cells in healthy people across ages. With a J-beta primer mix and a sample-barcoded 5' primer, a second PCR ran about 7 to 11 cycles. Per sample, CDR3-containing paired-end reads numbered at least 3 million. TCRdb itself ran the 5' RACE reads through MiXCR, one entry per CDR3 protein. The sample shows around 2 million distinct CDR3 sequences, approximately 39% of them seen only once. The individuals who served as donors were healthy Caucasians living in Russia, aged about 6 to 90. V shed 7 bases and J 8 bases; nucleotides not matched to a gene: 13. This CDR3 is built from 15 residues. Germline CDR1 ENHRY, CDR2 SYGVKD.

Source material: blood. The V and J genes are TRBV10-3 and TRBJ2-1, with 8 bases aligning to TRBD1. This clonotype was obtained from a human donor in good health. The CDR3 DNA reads TGTGCCATCATGGGGTCGGGACAGGCGTTCCATGAGCAGTTCTTC. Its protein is CAIMGSGQAFHEQFF.